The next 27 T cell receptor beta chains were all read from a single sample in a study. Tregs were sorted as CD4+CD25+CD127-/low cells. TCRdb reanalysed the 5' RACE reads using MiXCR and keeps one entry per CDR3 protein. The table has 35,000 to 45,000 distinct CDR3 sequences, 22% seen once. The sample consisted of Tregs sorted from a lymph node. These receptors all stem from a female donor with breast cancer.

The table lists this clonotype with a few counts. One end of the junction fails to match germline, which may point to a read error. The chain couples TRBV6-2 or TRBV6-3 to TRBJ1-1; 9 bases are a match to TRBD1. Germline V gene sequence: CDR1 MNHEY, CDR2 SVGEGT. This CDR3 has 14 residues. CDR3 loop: CASRTGGLNTEASF. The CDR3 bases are TGTGCCAGCAGAACAGGGGGCTTGAACACTGAAGCTTCCTTT.

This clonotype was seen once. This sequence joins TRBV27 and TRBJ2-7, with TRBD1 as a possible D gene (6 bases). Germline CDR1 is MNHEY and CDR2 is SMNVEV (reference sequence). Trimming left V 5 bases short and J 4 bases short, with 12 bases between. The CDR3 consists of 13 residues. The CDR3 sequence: CASSITTGYEQYF. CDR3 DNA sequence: TGTGCCAGCAGTATCACGACAGGTTACGAGCAGTACTTC.

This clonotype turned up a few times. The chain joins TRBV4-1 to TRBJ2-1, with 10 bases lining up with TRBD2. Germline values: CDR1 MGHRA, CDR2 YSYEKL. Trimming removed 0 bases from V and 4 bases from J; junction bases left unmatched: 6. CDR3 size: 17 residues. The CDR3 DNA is TGCGCCAGCAGCCAAGATCCCCTAGCGGGAGCTTACAATGAGCAGTTCTTC. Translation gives CASSQDPLAGAYNEQFF.

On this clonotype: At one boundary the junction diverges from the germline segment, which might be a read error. CDR3 loop: CSVRSQGGYEQYF. The DNA of the CDR3 is TGCAGTGTTAGATCTCAAGGGGGTTACGAGCAGTACTTC. The gene calls are TRBV20-1 and TRBJ2-7; tentatively, D is TRBD1 (6 bases). Germline V gene sequence: CDR1 DFQATT, CDR2 SNEGSKA (reference sequence). The length of the CDR3 is 13 residues.

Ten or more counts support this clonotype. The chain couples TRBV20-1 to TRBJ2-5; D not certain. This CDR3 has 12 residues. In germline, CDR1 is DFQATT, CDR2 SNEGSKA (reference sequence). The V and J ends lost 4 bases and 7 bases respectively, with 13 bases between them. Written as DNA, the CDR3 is TGCAGTGCTATTAGGCCCGCCGGGACCCAGTACTTC. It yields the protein CSAIRPAGTQYF.

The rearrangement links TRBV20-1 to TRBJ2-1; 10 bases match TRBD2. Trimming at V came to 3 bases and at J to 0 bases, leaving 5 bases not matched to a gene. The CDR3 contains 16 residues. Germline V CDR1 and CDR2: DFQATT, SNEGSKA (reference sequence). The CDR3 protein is CSARISGRASYNEQFF. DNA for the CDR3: TGCAGTGCTAGGATAAGCGGGAGGGCCTCCTACAATGAGCAGTTCTTC.

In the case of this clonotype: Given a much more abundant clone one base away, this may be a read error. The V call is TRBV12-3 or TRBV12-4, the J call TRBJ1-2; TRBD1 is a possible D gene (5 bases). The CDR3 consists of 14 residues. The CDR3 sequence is CTSSLGHTNYGYTF. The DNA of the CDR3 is TGTACCAGCAGTTTGGGGCACACCAACTATGGCTACACCTTC.

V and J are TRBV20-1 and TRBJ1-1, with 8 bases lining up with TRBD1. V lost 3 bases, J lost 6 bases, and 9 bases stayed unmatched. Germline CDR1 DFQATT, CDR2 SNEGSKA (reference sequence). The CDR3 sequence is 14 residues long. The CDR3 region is CSASWDRHQPEAFF. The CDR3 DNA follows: TGCAGTGCTAGCTGGGACAGGCATCAGCCTGAAGCTTTCTTT.

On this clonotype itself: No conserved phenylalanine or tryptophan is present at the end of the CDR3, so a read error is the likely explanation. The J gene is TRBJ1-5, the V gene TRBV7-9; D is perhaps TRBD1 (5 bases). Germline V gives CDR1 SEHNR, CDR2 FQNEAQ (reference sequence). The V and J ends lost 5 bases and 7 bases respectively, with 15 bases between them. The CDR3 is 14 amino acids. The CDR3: CASSPPGVGQPQHS. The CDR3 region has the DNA TGTGCCAGCAGCCCACCGGGGGTGGGACAGCCCCAGCATTCT.

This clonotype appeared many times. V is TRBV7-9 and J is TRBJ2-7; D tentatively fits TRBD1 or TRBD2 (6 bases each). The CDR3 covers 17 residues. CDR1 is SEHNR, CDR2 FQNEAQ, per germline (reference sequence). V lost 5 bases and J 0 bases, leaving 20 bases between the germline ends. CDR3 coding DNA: TGTGCCAGCAGCCCGAAGGGGGGCTCAAAATACTCCTACGAGCAGTACTTC. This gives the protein CASSPKGGSKYSYEQYF. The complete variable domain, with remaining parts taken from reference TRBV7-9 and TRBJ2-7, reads DTGVSQNPRHKITKRGQNVTFRCDPISEHNRLYWYRQTLGQGPEFLTYFQNEAQLEKSRLLSDRFSAERPKGSFSTLEIQRTEQGDSAMYLCASSPKGGSKYSYEQYFGPGTRLTVT.

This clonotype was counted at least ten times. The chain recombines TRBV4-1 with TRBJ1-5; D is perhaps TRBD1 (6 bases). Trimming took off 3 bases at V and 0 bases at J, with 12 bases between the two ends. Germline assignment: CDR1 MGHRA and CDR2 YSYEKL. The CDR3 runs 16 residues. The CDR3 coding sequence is TGCGCCAGCAGCCAGGCTACAGGGTATAGCAATCAGCCCCAGCATTTT. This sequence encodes CASSQATGYSNQPQHF.

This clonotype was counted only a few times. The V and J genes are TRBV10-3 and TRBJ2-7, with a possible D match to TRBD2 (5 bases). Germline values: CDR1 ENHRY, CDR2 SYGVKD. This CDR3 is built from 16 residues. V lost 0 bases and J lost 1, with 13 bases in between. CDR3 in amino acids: CAISESMSGPSYEQYF. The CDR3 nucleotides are TGTGCCATCAGTGAGTCAATGAGCGGACCGTCCTACGAGCAGTACTTC.

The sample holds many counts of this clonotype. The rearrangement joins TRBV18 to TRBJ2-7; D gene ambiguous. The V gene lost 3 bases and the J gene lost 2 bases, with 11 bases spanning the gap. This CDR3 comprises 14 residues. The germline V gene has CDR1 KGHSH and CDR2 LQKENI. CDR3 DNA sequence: TGTGCCAGCTCACCCGCGGACCGAGCCTACGAGCAGTACTTC. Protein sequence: CASSPADRAYEQYF.

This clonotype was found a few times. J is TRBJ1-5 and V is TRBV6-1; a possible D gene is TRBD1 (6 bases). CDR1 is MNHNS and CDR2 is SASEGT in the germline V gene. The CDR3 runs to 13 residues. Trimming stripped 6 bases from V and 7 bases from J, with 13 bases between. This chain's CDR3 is CASSLGQPQPQHF. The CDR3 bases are TGTGCCAGCAGCCTTGGACAGCCCCAGCCCCAGCATTTT.

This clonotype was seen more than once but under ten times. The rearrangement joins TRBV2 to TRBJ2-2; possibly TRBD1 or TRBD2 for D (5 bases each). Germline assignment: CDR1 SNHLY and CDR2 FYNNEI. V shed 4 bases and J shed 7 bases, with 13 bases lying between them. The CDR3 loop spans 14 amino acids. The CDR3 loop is CASSVARAGGELFF. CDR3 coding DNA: TGTGCCAGCAGTGTGGCCAGGGCGGGCGGGGAGCTGTTTTTT. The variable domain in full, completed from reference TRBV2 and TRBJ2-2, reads EPEVTQTPSHQVTQMGQEVILRCVPISNHLYFYWYRQILGQKVEFLVSFYNNEISEKSEIFDDQFSVERPDGSNFTLKIRSTKLEDSAMYFCASSVARAGGELFFGEGSRLTVL.

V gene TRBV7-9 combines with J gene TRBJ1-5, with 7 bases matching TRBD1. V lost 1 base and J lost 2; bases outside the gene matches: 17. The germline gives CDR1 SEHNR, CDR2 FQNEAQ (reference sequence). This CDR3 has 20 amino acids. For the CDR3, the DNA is TGTGCCAGCAGCTTAGAGAATGGACAGGCCCCATTCCTAGGCAATCAGCCCCAGCATTTT. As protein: CASSLENGQAPFLGNQPQHF.

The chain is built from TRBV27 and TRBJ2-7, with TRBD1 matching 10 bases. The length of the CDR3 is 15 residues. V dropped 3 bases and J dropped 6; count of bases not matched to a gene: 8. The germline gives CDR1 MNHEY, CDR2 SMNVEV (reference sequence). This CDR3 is CASSFRDRGQFEQYF. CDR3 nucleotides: TGTGCCAGCAGTTTCCGCGACAGGGGGCAGTTCGAGCAGTACTTC.

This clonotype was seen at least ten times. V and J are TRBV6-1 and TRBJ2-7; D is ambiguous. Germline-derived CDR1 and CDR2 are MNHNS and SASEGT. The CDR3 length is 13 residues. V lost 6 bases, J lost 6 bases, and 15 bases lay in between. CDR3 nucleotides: TGTGCCAGCAGGTTGGACGGCCGGTCCGAGCAGTACTTC. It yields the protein CASRLDGRSEQYF.

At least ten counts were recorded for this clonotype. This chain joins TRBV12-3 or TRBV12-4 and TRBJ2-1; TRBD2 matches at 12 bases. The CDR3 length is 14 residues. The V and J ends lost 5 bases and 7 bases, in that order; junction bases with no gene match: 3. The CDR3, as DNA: TGTGCCAGCAGTAACCTAGCGGGAGGGAATGAGCAGTTCTTC. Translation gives CASSNLAGGNEQFF.

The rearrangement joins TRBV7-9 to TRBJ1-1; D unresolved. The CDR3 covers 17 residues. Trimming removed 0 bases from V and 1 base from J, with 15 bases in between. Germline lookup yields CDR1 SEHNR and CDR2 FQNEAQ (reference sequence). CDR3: CASSLAPSLIPNTEAFF. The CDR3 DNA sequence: TGTGCCAGCAGCTTAGCGCCGTCCTTAATTCCGAACACTGAAGCTTTCTTT.

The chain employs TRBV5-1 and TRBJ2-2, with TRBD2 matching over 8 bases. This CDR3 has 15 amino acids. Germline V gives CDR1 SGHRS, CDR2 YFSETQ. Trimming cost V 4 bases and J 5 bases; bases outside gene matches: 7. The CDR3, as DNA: TGCGCCAGCAGCGGTTACCCGGGGGGGACCGGGGAGCTGTTTTTT. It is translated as CASSGYPGGTGELFF. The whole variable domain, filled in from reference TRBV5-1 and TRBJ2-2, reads KAGVTQTPRYLIKTRGQQVTLSCSPISGHRSVSWYQQTPGQGLQFLFEYFSETQRNKGNFPGRFSGRQFSNSRSEMNVSTLELGDSALYLCASSGYPGGTGELFFGEGSRLTVL.

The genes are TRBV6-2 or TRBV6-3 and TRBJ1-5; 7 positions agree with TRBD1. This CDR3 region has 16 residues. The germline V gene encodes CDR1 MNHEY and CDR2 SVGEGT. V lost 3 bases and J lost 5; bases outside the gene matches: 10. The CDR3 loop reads CASSYRVGGGYQPQHF. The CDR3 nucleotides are TGTGCCAGCAGTTATCGTGTCGGAGGGGGCTATCAGCCCCAGCATTTT.

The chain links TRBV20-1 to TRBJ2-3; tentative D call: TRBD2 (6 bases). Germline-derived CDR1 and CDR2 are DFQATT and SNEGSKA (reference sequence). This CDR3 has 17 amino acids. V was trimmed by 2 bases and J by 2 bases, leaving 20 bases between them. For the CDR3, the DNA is TGCAGTGCTAGAAGGCCGGGAGCGAACCGGAACACAGATACGCAGTATTTT. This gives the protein CSARRPGANRNTDTQYF.

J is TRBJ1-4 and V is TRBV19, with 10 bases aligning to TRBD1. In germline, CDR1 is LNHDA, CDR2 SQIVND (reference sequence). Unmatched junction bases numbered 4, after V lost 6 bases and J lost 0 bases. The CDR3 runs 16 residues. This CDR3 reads CASSYGQGATNEKLFF. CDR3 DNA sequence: TGTGCCAGTAGCTACGGACAGGGGGCAACTAATGAAAAACTGTTTTTT.

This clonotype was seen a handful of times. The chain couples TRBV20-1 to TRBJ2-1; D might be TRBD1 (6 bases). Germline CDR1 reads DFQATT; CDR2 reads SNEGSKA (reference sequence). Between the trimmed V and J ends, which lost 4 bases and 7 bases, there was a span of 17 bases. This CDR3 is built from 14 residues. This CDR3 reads CSAKAPQGKNEQFF. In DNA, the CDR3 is TGCAGTGCTAAAGCTCCGCAGGGGAAAAATGAGCAGTTCTTC.

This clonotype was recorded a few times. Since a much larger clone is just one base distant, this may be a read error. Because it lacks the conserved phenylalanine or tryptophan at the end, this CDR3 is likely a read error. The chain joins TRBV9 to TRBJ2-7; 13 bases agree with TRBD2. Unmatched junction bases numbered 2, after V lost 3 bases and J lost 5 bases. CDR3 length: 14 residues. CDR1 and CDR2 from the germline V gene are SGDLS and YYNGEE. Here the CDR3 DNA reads TGTGCCAGCAGCGGGACTAGCGGGAGACACGAGCAGTACCTC. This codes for CASSGTSGRHEQYL.

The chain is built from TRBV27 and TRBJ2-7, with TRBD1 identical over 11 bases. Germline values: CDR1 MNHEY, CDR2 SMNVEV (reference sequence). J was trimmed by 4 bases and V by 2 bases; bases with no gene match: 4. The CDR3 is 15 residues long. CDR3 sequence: CASSLGTGGPYEQYF. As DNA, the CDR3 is TGTGCCAGCAGTTTAGGGACAGGGGGTCCTTACGAGCAGTACTTC.